These 3 T cell receptor beta chains came from one sample sequenced in a study of T cells in localized non-small cell lung cancer. TCRdb keeps only in-frame clones here, not all; method: immunoSEQ multiplex PCR. The top ten hold 25% to 35% of the sample, which has more than 10,000 clones, over 65% seen once. This specimen consisted of peripheral blood, obtained before any cancer treatment. Receptors were obtained from a male donor at least 60 years old with stage I squamous cell lung carcinoma.

This clone was observed once. This rearrangement joins TRBV5-1 to TRBJ2-1, with 8 bases fitting TRBD2. The CDR3 is 12 residues long. J was trimmed by 12 bases and V by 5 bases; bases with no gene match: 7. Germline lookup yields CDR1 SGHRS and CDR2 YFSETQ. CDR3 nucleotide sequence: TGCGCCAGCAGTGAAGGACTAGCCCCGCAGTTCTTC. Encoded protein: CASSEGLAPQFF.

The CDR3 loop reads CASSGQGAGTEAFF. The CDR3 nucleotides are TGTGCCAGCAGTGGACAGGGGGCAGGGACTGAAGCTTTCTTT. The chain joins TRBV2 to TRBJ1-1; 10 bases align to TRBD1. Germline loops: CDR1 SNHLY, CDR2 FYNNEI. J gave up 5 bases and V 4 bases, and 4 bases lay outside the gene matches. This CDR3 region has 14 residues.

The chain carries TRBV6-6 and TRBJ1-4; D call uncertain. The CDR3 spans 16 residues. Deletions cut 5 bases from V and 7 bases from J, with 20 bases between. Germline-derived CDR1 and CDR2 are MNHNY and SVGAGI (reference sequence). The DNA of the CDR3 is TGTGCCAGCAGTGCCGCTCTGGGAGGGAGTGGTGAAAAACTGTTTTTT. Protein product: CASSAALGGSGEKLFF.